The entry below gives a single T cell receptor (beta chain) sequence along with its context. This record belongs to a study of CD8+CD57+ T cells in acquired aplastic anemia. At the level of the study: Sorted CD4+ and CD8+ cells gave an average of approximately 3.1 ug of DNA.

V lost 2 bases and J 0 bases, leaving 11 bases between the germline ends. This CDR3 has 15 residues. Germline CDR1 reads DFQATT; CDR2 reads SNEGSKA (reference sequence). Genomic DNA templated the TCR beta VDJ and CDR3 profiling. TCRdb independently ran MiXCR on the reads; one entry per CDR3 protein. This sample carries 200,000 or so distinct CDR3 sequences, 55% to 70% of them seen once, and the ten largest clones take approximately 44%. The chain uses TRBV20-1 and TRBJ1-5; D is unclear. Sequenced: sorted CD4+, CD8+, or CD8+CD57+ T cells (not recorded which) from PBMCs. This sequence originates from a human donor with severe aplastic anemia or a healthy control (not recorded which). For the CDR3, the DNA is TGCAGTGCTAGAAGATTTGTTGGTAGCAATCAGCCCCAGCATTTT. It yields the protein CSARRFVGSNQPQHF.